The 7 T cell receptor beta chains in this list originate from one sample, sequenced in a study of blood T cell repertoires in COVID-19. Only in-frame clones appear in the TCRdb table, and some are missing; sequencing was by immunoSEQ multiplex PCR. The data hold 200,000 to 300,000 clones, with nearly 90% observed a single time. Specimen: peripheral blood. The receptors here all came from a man between 18 and 29 years old with active or convalescent COVID-19.

The chain has TRBV9 and TRBJ2-1; perhaps TRBD2 as D (5 bases). Germline-derived CDR1 and CDR2 are SGDLS and YYNGEE. The CDR3 has 11 residues. The V end was cut by 2 bases, the J end by 8 bases, with 5 bases between. The CDR3 sequence: CASSVEDEQFF. The CDR3 coding sequence is TGTGCCAGCAGCGTGGAGGATGAGCAGTTCTTC.

The CDR3 reads CASSLGGRGDEKLFF. The CDR3 region has the DNA TGTGCCAGCAGCTTAGGGGGCAGGGGCGATGAAAAACTGTTTTTT. V usage is TRBV7-2 and J usage is TRBJ1-4; perhaps TRBD1 as D (6 bases). Germline loops: CDR1 SGHTA, CDR2 FQGNSA. The V and J ends lost 1 base and 6 bases respectively, with 12 bases between them. The CDR3 is 15 amino acids.

The chain carries TRBV9 and TRBJ2-2, with D possibly being TRBD2 (6 bases). Germline-derived CDR1 and CDR2 are SGDLS and YYNGEE. The CDR3 has 19 residues. V lost 0 bases and J 6 bases, leaving 24 bases between the germline ends. Written as DNA, the CDR3 is TGTGCCAGCAGCGTAGCTACGGGGGACGGGTTGAGTGGGGCCGGGGAGCTGTTTTTT. This encodes CASSVATGDGLSGAGELFF.

The rearrangement joins TRBV7-2 to TRBJ2-3; D call uncertain. The CDR3 runs 15 residues. Germline values: CDR1 SGHTA, CDR2 FQGNSA. Trimming took off 1 base at V and 3 bases at J, with 11 bases between the two ends. Written as DNA, the CDR3 is TGTGCCAGCAGCTTAGGTCAGACTTCTACAGATACGCAGTATTTT. It yields the protein CASSLGQTSTDTQYF.

This clone was seen a single time. The chain joins TRBV10-3 to TRBJ1-1; 9 bases map to TRBD1. Looked up from germline, CDR1 is ENHRY and CDR2 is SYGVKD. The J segment lost 11 bases and the V segment lost 5 bases, leaving 6 bases of the junction unmatched. The CDR3 has 12 residues. In DNA, the CDR3 is TGTGCCATCAGTCCCGGGACAGGGACGGCTTTCTTT. Translating gives CAISPGTGTAFF.

The chain has TRBV19 and TRBJ1-5; 7 bases map to TRBD1. The germline CDR1 and CDR2 sequences are LNHDA and SQIVND (reference sequence). Losses at the gene ends were 7 bases for V and 1 base for J; bases not matched to a gene: 7. The length of the CDR3 is 15 residues. In nucleotides, the CDR3 is TGTGCCAGTACCCTCGACAGGGCGAGCAATCAGCCCCAGCATTTT. This translates into CASTLDRASNQPQHF.

This clone was observed a few times. This chain links TRBV12-3 or TRBV12-4 with TRBJ1-2, with D perhaps matching TRBD1 (5 bases). The CDR3 runs to 13 residues. Trimming left V 5 bases short and J 4 bases short, with 11 bases between. DNA of the CDR3: TGTGCCAGCAGTAGCAGGGTTCTCTATGGCTACACCTTC. Amino acid sequence: CASSSRVLYGYTF.